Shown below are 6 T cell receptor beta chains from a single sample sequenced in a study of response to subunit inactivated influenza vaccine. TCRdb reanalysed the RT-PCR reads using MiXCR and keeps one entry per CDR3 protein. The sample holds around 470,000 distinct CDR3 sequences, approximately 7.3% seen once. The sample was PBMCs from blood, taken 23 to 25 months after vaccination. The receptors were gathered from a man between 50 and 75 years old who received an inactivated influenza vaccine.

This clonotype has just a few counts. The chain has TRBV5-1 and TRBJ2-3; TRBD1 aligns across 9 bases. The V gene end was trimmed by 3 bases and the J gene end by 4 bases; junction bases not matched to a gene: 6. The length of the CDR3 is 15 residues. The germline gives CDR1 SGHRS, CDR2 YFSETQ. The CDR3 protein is CASSSQGAQPDTQYF. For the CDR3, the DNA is TGCGCCAGCAGCTCACAGGGGGCTCAGCCAGATACGCAGTATTTT.

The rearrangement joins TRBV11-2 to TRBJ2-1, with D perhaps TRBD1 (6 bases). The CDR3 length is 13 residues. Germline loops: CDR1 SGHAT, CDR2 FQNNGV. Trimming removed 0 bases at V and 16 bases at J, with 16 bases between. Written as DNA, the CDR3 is TGTGCCAGCAGCTTAGAGTACCAGGGGTTAAAATTCTTC. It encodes CASSLEYQGLKFF.

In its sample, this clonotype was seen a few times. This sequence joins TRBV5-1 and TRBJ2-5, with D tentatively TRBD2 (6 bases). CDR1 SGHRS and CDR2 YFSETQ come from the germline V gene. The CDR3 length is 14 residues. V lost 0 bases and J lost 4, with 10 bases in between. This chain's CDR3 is CASSLGRAPETQYF. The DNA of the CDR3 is TGCGCCAGCAGCTTGGGGAGGGCCCCAGAGACCCAGTACTTC.

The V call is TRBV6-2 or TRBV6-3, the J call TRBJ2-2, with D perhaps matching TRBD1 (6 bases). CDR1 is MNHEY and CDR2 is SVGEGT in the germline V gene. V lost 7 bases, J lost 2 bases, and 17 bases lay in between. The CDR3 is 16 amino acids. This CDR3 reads CASTDIRTANTGELFF. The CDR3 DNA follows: TGTGCCAGCACCGACATCCGGACAGCTAACACCGGGGAGCTGTTTTTT.

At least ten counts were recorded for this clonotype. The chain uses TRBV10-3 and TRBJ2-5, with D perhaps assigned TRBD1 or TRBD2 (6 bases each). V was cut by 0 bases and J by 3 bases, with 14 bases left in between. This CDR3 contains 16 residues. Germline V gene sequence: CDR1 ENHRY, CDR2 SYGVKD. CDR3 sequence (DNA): TGTGCCATCAGTGAGTCCACGGGGGACACGAAAGAGACCCAGTACTTC. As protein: CAISESTGDTKETQYF.

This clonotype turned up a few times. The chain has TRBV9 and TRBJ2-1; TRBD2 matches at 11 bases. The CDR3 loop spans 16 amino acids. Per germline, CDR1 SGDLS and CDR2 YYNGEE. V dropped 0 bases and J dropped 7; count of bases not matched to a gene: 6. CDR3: CASSVGGLAVWNEQFF. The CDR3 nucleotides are TGTGCCAGCAGCGTAGGGGGACTAGCGGTTTGGAATGAGCAGTTCTTC.